Below, 20 T cell receptor beta chains from the same sample are listed, as sequenced in a study of shared clonotypes between healthy human individuals. Generated by immunoSEQ multiplex PCR, the TCRdb table keeps only in-frame clones and is missing some. The sample carries roughly 590,000 clones, 95% to 96% recorded once. Naive CD8 cells lacked CD45RO and underwent positive selection for CCR7, leaving out terminally differentiated effector memory CD45RA+ cells. The sample was naive CD8+ T cells sorted from blood. Receptor source: a woman under 40 in good health.

The rearrangement joins TRBV5-6 to TRBJ1-1, with 7 bases that match TRBD1. The CDR3 is made up of 15 amino acids. CDR1 is SGHDT, CDR2 YYEEEE, per germline. Unmatched junction bases numbered 6, after V lost 3 bases and J lost 1 base. CDR3 protein: CASSSMGQPNTEAFF. The DNA of the CDR3 is TGTGCCAGCAGCTCAATGGGACAGCCGAACACTGAAGCTTTCTTT. Combining the CDR3 with reference TRBV5-6 and TRBJ1-1 gives the whole variable domain DAGVTQSPTHLIKTRGQQVTLRCSPKSGHDTVSWYQQALGQGPQFIFQYYEEEERQRGNFPDRFSGHQFPNYSSELNVNALLLGDSALYLCASSSMGQPNTEAFFGQGTRLTVV.

This chain links TRBV7-9 with TRBJ2-1; 7 bases align to TRBD1. The germline V gene has CDR1 SEHNR and CDR2 FQNEAQ (reference sequence). The CDR3 has 14 amino acids. Trimming at V came to 6 bases and at J to 8 bases, leaving 10 bases not matched to a gene. The CDR3 protein is CASSHSTGHDEQFF. CDR3 sequence (DNA): TGTGCCAGCAGTCACTCGACAGGGCACGATGAGCAGTTCTTC.

The rearrangement links TRBV19 to TRBJ2-1; 11 bases map to TRBD2. Losses at the gene ends were 4 bases for V and 0 bases for J; bases not matched to a gene: 2. This CDR3 has 16 amino acids. Germline values: CDR1 LNHDA, CDR2 SQIVND (reference sequence). The CDR3 loop reads CASSTLAGGSYNEQFF. DNA of the CDR3: TGTGCCAGTAGTACTCTAGCGGGAGGCTCCTACAATGAGCAGTTCTTC. The full variable domain, in which reference TRBV19 and TRBJ2-1 provide the parts outside the CDR3, is DGGITQSPKYLFRKEGQNVTLSCEQNLNHDAMYWYRQDPGQGLRLIYYSQIVNDFQKGDIAEGYSVSREKKESFPLTVTSAQKNPTAFYLCASSTLAGGSYNEQFFGPGTRLTVL.

The chain recombines TRBV27 with TRBJ2-1; TRBD1 might be the D (6 bases). The CDR3 spans 14 residues. Trimming took 4 bases from V and 5 from J, leaving 12 bases between them. From germline, CDR1 is MNHEY and CDR2 SMNVEV (reference sequence). The CDR3 loop reads CASSWSGGDNEQFF. The CDR3 bases are TGTGCCAGCAGTTGGAGTGGGGGCGACAATGAGCAGTTCTTC.

The V call is TRBV7-7, the J call TRBJ1-1; D may be TRBD1 (5 bases). Germline CDR1 SSHAT, CDR2 FNYEAQ (reference sequence). Trimming shortened V by 4 bases and J by 4 bases, and 22 bases separated the two germline ends. CDR3 length: 17 residues. The CDR3 sequence: CASSSLYPRATSTEAFF. DNA of the CDR3: TGTGCCAGCAGCTCCCTATATCCCAGGGCCACGAGCACTGAAGCTTTCTTT.

The genes are TRBV2 and TRBJ2-1; the match to TRBD2 covers 8 bases. In germline, CDR1 is SNHLY, CDR2 FYNNEI. With V trimmed by 8 bases and J by 6 bases, 9 bases remained unmatched. CDR3 length: 14 residues. The CDR3 DNA sequence: TGTGCCAGCGGTTTAAGGACTAGCTTCAATGAGCAGTTCTTC. Amino acids: CASGLRTSFNEQFF.

The rearrangement uses TRBV2 and TRBJ2-1; D may correspond to TRBD1 or TRBD2 (5 bases each). V was clipped by 5 bases and J by 9 bases, with 11 bases between them. Per the germline V gene, CDR1 is SNHLY and CDR2 is FYNNEI. The CDR3 sequence is 12 residues long. The CDR3 sequence: CASSLGATEQFF. The CDR3 bases are TGTGCCAGCAGTCTCGGGGCGACTGAGCAGTTCTTC.

V is TRBV4-2 and J is TRBJ1-1; D remains ambiguous. V lost 0 bases and J lost 2, with 10 bases in between. CDR1 is LGHNA and CDR2 is YNFKEQ in the germline V gene. The CDR3 spans 15 residues. The CDR3 spells CASSQEWQINTEAFF. The CDR3 DNA reads TGTGCCAGCAGCCAAGAATGGCAGATTAACACTGAAGCTTTCTTT.

This rearrangement joins TRBV28 to TRBJ1-1; D is possibly TRBD1 (5 bases). Germline loops: CDR1 MDHEN, CDR2 SYDVKM. The CDR3 is 13 residues long. V was trimmed by 5 bases and J by 7 bases, leaving 14 bases between them. CDR3 DNA: TGTGCCAGCAGTACAGCCGGGACGGGTGAAGCTTTCTTT. The encoded protein is CASSTAGTGEAFF.

The chain employs TRBV14 and TRBJ2-5, with D hard to call. Germline CDR1 reads SGHDN; CDR2 reads FVKESK. Trimming took off 0 bases at V and 4 bases at J, with 6 bases between the two ends. The CDR3 has 13 amino acids. CDR3 in DNA: TGTGCCAGCAGCCAAGATCTTGGAGAGACCCAGTACTTC. Its translation: CASSQDLGETQYF.

CDR3 protein: CASIPGTGISYEQYF. CDR3 sequence (DNA): TGTGCCAGCATCCCTGGGACAGGCATCTCCTACGAGCAGTACTTC. The chain has TRBV28 and TRBJ2-7; TRBD1 agrees at 8 bases. The CDR3 runs 15 residues. Per the germline V gene, CDR1 is MDHEN and CDR2 is SYDVKM. V lost 7 bases, J lost 0 bases, and 8 bases stayed unmatched.

This chain connects TRBV19 to TRBJ2-4; 8 positions agree with TRBD1. With 1 base clipped from V and 0 bases from J, the junction kept 5 bases outside the gene matches. The CDR3 length is 17 residues. The germline gives CDR1 LNHDA, CDR2 SQIVND (reference sequence). The CDR3 region has the DNA TGTGCCAGTAGTATAGTCAGGACAGGGTTAGCCAAAAACATTCAGTACTTC. The encoded protein is CASSIVRTGLAKNIQYF.

This chain joins TRBV27 and TRBJ1-1, with D perhaps matching TRBD1 (6 bases). The germline gives CDR1 MNHEY, CDR2 SMNVEV (reference sequence). V was cut by 4 bases and J by 4 bases, with 10 bases left in between. The CDR3 sequence is 13 residues long. In DNA, the CDR3 is TGTGCCAGCAGTTGGGGGGCCGGCACTGAAGCTTTCTTT. Translated: CASSWGAGTEAFF.

A single count supports this clone. The rearrangement uses TRBV19 and TRBJ1-1; perhaps TRBD1 as D (5 bases). V shed 5 bases and J shed 2 bases, with 15 bases lying between them. Germline V CDR1 and CDR2: LNHDA, SQIVND (reference sequence). The CDR3 runs 15 residues. CDR3 in DNA: TGTGCCAGTAGTTTCGGGGGGAGGCGTAACACTGAAGCTTTCTTT. Translation gives CASSFGGRRNTEAFF.

This clone was counted once. CDR3 DNA: TGTGCCAGCAGCTTGGCCGTGGCGGGTCTAGATGAAAAACTGTTTTTT. Protein: CASSLAVAGLDEKLFF. The chain uses TRBV5-5 and TRBJ1-4; D call uncertain. Trimming took off 0 bases at V and 6 bases at J, with 15 bases between the two ends. CDR3 length: 16 residues. The germline V gene encodes CDR1 SGHKS and CDR2 YYEKEE (reference sequence).

The rearrangement joins TRBV7-3 to TRBJ1-1; no firm D call. The CDR3 is made up of 13 amino acids. Trimming shortened V by 1 base and J by 1 base, and 4 bases separated the two germline ends. Germline V gene sequence: CDR1 SGHTA, CDR2 FQGTGA. The CDR3 bases are TGTGCCAGCAGCTTAATGGGGAACACTGAAGCTTTCTTT. Amino acids: CASSLMGNTEAFF.

The rearrangement links TRBV4-1 to TRBJ2-1; TRBD2 aligns across 7 bases. The CDR3 has 16 residues. Germline V lookup: CDR1 MGHRA, CDR2 YSYEKL. V lost 1 base and J lost 3; bases outside the gene matches: 6. Here the CDR3 DNA reads TGCGCCAGCAGCCAAGCGGGACTACCGGTCTACAATGAGCAGTTCTTC. Translated, it gives CASSQAGLPVYNEQFF.

With regard to this clone: Other DNA sequences in this sample translate to the same CDR3. V usage is TRBV6-5 and J usage is TRBJ2-7; D gene uncertain. Germline values: CDR1 MNHEY, CDR2 SVGAGI. V dropped 3 bases and J dropped 2 bases, with 8 bases sitting between them. The CDR3 is made up of 13 amino acids. DNA for the CDR3: TGTGCCAGCAGTTATAGTCAAACCTACGAGCAGTACTTC. It is translated as CASSYSQTYEQYF.

On this clone itself: The sample contains more than one DNA sequence encoding this CDR3. V is TRBV28 and J is TRBJ2-1; 11 bases are a match to TRBD2. CDR1 MDHEN and CDR2 SYDVKM come from the germline V gene. The CDR3 runs to 15 residues. V was pared by 2 bases and J by 3 bases, with 0 bases of the junction left unmatched. CDR3 amino acids: CASSLTSGSYNEQFF. In nucleotides, the CDR3 is TGTGCCAGCAGTTTAACTAGCGGGAGCTACAATGAGCAGTTCTTC.

The genes are TRBV7-2 and TRBJ1-2, with 10 bases matching TRBD1. Germline V gene data show CDR1 as SGHTA and CDR2 as FQGNSA. The CDR3 length is 16 residues. Trimming took 3 bases from V and 6 from J; bases not matched to a gene: 10. The DNA of the CDR3 is TGTGCCAGCAGCTTTGTTTCGGGACAGGGGTTCGATGGCTACACCTTC. This sequence encodes CASSFVSGQGFDGYTF.